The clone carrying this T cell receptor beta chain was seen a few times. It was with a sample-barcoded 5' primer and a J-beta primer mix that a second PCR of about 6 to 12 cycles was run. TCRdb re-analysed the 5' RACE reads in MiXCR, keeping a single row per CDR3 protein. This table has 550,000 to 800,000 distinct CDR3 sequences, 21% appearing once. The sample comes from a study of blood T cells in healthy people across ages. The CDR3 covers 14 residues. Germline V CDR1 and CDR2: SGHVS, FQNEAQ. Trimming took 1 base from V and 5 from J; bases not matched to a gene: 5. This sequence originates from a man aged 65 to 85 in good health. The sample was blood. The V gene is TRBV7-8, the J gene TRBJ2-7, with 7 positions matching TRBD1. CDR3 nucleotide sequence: TGTGCCAGCAGCTTAGAGGGACAGTGGGACGAGCAGTACTTC. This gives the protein CASSLEGQWDEQYF.